The rows below give T cell receptor beta chains drawn from one sample of a study of blood T cells in healthy people across ages. TCRdb analysed the 5' RACE reads with MiXCR anew, one entry per CDR3 protein. This sample carries some 920,000 distinct CDR3 sequences, around 54% of them seen once, and the ten largest clones take about a fifth. Material for sequencing was blood. Receptors originate from a woman aged 60-75 years in good health. Both conserved end residues are part of each CDR3.

len	v_gene	CDR3aa
17	TRBV10-3	CAISDPTSGRTQETQYF
17	TRBV21-1	CASSKGGAGVEQETQYF
12	TRBV6-5	CATRQTNYGYTF
16	TRBV25-1	CASSASRQGSTDTQYF
13	TRBV7-8	CASSKTANTEAFF
15	TRBV11-2	CASSYTRGAGTEAFF
14	TRBV7-2	CASSLARDSETQYF
16	TRBV29-1	CSVDSGRGAGTDTQYF
15	TRBV7-9	CAGSLLSGNQETQYF
15	TRBV27	CASSLFGNENSPLHF
14	TRBV10-3	CAIRTSGSNNEQYF
14	TRBV7-9	CASRGRDRPYEQYF
17	TRBV28	CASSPSSGPRSNQPQHF
15	TRBV7-8	CASSLAGGDFNEQFF
15	TRBV6-5	CARRCLDGWADTQYF
14	TRBV7-7	CASSLDTGPYEQYF
16	TRBV7-2	CASSLAQTSQSAEQYF
17	TRBV5-5	CASSSQTGLLITDTQYF
15	TRBV7-2	CASSRGSRSRNEQFF
15	TRBV6-1	CASSEDESYNEKLFF
15	TRBV28	CASSSAGRALGEQYF
14	TRBV27	CASSLSSGANVPTF
14	TRBV3-1	CASSPTGFDQPQHF
14	TRBV5-1	CASSSPSGSNEQFF
12	TRBV24-1	CATSDSNEKLFF
15	TRBV7-9	CASSSRVLPPYEQYF
13	TRBV7-9	CASSKSGTEWQYF
17	TRBV7-9	CASSLYFGVGGNYEQYF
15	TRBV5-6	CASSLVQGDFYEQYF